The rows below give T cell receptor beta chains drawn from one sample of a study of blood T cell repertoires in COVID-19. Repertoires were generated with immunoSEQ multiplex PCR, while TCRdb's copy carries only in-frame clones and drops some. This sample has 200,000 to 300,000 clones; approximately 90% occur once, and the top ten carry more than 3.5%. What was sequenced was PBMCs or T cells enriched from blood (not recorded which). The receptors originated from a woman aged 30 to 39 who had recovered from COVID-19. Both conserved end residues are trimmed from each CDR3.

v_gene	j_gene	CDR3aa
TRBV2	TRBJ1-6	ASSESINSPLH
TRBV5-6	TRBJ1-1	ASSIGQGRTEAF
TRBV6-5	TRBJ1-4	ASSQGTFHGEKLF
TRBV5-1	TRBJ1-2	ASSPAGTGGDGYT
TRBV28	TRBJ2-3	ASSGTSSTDTQY
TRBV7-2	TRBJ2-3	ASSFPSTDTQY
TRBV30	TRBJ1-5	AWSPMPGLNQPQH
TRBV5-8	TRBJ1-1	ASSLIGVDRMNTEAF
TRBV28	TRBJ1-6	ASSLVRAGSPLH
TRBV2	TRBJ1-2	ASSGQGVYGYT
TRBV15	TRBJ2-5	ATSRLGQGQETQY
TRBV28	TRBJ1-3	ASTPRYPGRGRIGGNTIY
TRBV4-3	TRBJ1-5	ASSRYGGPKEPQH
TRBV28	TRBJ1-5	ASTSQTGGHRQPQH
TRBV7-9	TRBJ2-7	ASSLDLDTPSYEQY
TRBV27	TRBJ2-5	ASSLGRGVQY
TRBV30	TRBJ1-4	AWSVNFNEKLF
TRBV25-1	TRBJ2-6	ASSELLREAGANVLT
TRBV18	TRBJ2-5	ASSPRDFQETQY
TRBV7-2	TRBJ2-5	ASSLASQETQY
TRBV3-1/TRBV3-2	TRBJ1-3	ASSPQISGNTIY
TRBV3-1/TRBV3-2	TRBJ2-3	ASSQGTSGRMDTQY
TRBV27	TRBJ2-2	ASHRLAGGPTGELF
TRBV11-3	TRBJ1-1	ASSSRQSTEAF
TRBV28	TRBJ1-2	ASNAGVEVYGYT
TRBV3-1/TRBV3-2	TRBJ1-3	ASSRRPREVSSGNTIY
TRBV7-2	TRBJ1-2	ASSLGAGSNYGYT
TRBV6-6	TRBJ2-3	ASSYSTSAPDTQY
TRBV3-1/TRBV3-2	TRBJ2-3	ASSQGVGAGGPDTQY
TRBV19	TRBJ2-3	ASSIGGHTDTQY
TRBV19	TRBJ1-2	ASSKDRAYGYT
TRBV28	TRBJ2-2	ASTDAGQYTGELF
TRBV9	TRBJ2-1	ASSVVGLNEQF
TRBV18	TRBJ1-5	ASSPSDQPQH
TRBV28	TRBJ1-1	ASTSWRSEAF
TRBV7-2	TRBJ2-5	ASSLMRIAETQY